The 17 T cell receptor beta chains below come from one sample, sequenced in a study of breast tumors, draining lymph nodes, adjacent tissues. TCRdb itself ran the multiplex PCR reads through MiXCR, one entry per CDR3 protein. The repertoire has about 120,000 distinct CDR3 sequences, about 20% of them found once; the top ten carry roughly 3.5%. Breast cancer patients provided tissue from their axillary draining lymph nodes. Sequencing input: axillary lymph node tissue. These receptors were collected from a female donor with breast cancer. Some clones in this sample may be carry-over from other donors' samples.

Only a few counts were recorded for this clonotype. The genes are TRBV12-3 or TRBV12-4 and TRBJ1-1; no definite D call. The CDR3 loop spans 12 amino acids. V was shortened by 5 bases and J by 13 bases, with 17 bases between the two germline ends. The CDR3 DNA sequence: TGTGCCAGCAGTAGGGAAGGAGGGTATCTTTTCTTT. It translates to CASSREGGYLFF.

Many counts were recorded for this clonotype. This chain links TRBV7-6 with TRBJ2-3, with D perhaps matching TRBD2 (6 bases). This CDR3 region has 17 residues. The germline gives CDR1 SGHVS, CDR2 FNYEAQ. V was trimmed by 4 bases and J by 0 bases, leaving 17 bases between them. The CDR3 DNA reads TGTGCCAGCAGCTACACCCTGGCGCTAGCGAGCACAGATACGCAGTATTTT. It codes for CASSYTLALASTDTQYF.

This clonotype was seen ten or more times. This chain uses TRBV4-1 with TRBJ2-7; either TRBD1 or TRBD2 may supply D (7 bases each). V was clipped by 1 base and J by 6 bases, with 13 bases between them. In germline, CDR1 is MGHRA, CDR2 YSYEKL. The CDR3 runs to 14 residues. The CDR3 spells CASSQVTRGGEQYF. The CDR3 DNA reads TGCGCCAGCAGCCAAGTGACCAGGGGGGGCGAGCAGTACTTC.

This clonotype was observed once. A much larger clone sits a single nucleotide away, making a read error possible. The chain links TRBV27 to TRBJ2-1; 12 bases agree with TRBD1. CDR3 length: 14 amino acids. Germline V gives CDR1 MNHEY, CDR2 SMNVEV (reference sequence). DNA of the CDR3: TGTGCCGCCGTCCTAGGGACAGGGGGCTTAGAGCAGCTCTTC. As protein: CAAVLGTGGLEQLF.

This clonotype showed up many times. V is TRBV7-9 and J is TRBJ1-2, with 10 bases lining up with TRBD1. The CDR3 is 16 residues long. The trim removed 5 bases at V and 6 bases at J, leaving 12 bases unmatched. Germline V gene lookup returns CDR1 SEHNR and CDR2 FQNEAQ (reference sequence). The CDR3 here is CASSLTGTGEGNGYTF. CDR3 DNA sequence: TGTGCCAGCAGCCTCACTGGGACAGGGGAGGGGAATGGCTACACCTTC.

At least ten counts were recorded for this clonotype. The chain employs TRBV7-3 and TRBJ2-3; D possibly corresponds to TRBD1 (6 bases). Trimming pared 6 bases from V and 5 bases from J, leaving 18 bases between. Germline V gene sequence: CDR1 SGHTA, CDR2 FQGTGA. The CDR3 loop spans 15 amino acids. DNA for the CDR3: TGTGCCAGCAGTAGTTCAGGGGCCGCCGGAGATACGCAGTATTTT. It is translated as CASSSSGAAGDTQYF.

This clonotype was counted ten times or more. The chain combines TRBV9 with TRBJ2-1; D unresolved. Between the trimmed V and J ends, which lost 0 bases and 10 bases, there was a span of 8 bases. CDR3 size: 12 residues. Germline CDR1 and CDR2: SGDLS and YYNGEE. The CDR3 is CASSVVAAEQFF. The CDR3 DNA is TGTGCCAGCAGCGTAGTAGCTGCCGAGCAGTTCTTC.

Ten or more counts support this clonotype. The V call is TRBV29-1, the J call TRBJ2-5; perhaps TRBD2 as D (6 bases). CDR1 is SQVTM and CDR2 is ANQGSEA in the germline V gene. The CDR3 contains 13 residues. With 8 bases removed from V and 2 bases from J, the gap between germline ends came to 15 bases. The CDR3 DNA follows: TGCAGCTTTACTTCCGGGGGTCAAGAGACCCAGTACTTC. Its translation: CSFTSGGQETQYF.

A note on this clonotype: One base away lies a much larger clone, so this may be a sequencing read error. CDR3 residues: CASITTGSYGYTF. The CDR3 DNA sequence: TGTGCCAGCATCACTACAGGAAGCTATGGCTACACCTTC. The V and J genes are TRBV6-1 and TRBJ1-2; tentative D call: TRBD1 (5 bases). Per the germline V gene, CDR1 is MNHNS and CDR2 is SASEGT. This CDR3 is 13 amino acids long. Trimming stripped 7 bases from V and 4 bases from J, with 13 bases between.

The table lists this clonotype with many counts. This chain links TRBV18 with TRBJ2-7, with a tentative D call TRBD1 (6 bases). Trimming cost V 2 bases and J 4 bases, with 12 bases left between them. The CDR3 covers 14 residues. Germline V gene data show CDR1 as KGHSH and CDR2 as LQKENI. The CDR3 loop reads CASSPGSDSYEQYF. The CDR3 DNA sequence: TGTGCCAGCTCACCAGGATCGGACAGTTACGAGCAGTACTTC.

This clonotype showed up many times. J is TRBJ1-6 and V is TRBV2; 11 nucleotides agree with TRBD1. CDR1 and CDR2 from the germline V gene are SNHLY and FYNNEI. CDR3 size: 18 residues. The V segment lost 5 bases and the J segment 9 bases; nucleotides outside the gene matches: 15. CDR3 DNA sequence: TGTGCCAGCAGTTCTACCTGGACAGGGGGCTCGTTATTTTCACCCCTCCACTTT. Amino acid sequence: CASSSTWTGGSLFSPLHF.

Note on this clonotype: No conserved phenylalanine or tryptophan ends this CDR3, so it is likely a read error. The gene calls are TRBV11-1 and TRBJ2-2, with 15 bases aligning to TRBD2. The CDR3 loop spans 18 amino acids. With V trimmed by 5 bases and J by 3 bases, 7 bases remained unmatched. Germline-derived CDR1 and CDR2 are SGHAT and FQDESV (reference sequence). Written as DNA, the CDR3 is TGTGCCAGCAGCCGGGGACTAGCGGGGGGCGTGGACACCGGGGAGCTGTTTTCT. This sequence encodes CASSRGLAGGVDTGELFS.

As regards this clonotype: Just one base apart from a much larger clone, this may be a read error. This rearrangement joins TRBV5-1 to TRBJ1-2, with 7 bases identical to TRBD1. Per germline, CDR1 SGHRS and CDR2 YFSETQ. This CDR3 has 15 amino acids. In DNA form, the CDR3 reads TGCGCCAGCAGCGGAACAGGGGTTGGTAATGATGGCTACGCCTTC. Protein: CASSGTGVGNDGYAF.

This clonotype was picked up many times. The chain combines TRBV19 with TRBJ2-7, with 12 bases aligning to TRBD1. The CDR3 has 17 residues. CDR1 LNHDA and CDR2 SQIVND come from the germline V gene (reference sequence). V shed 6 bases and J 3 bases; nucleotides not matched to a gene: 12. CDR3 sequence (DNA): TGTGCCAGTAGCACTCCACCCGGGACAGGGGGCAACTACGAGCAGTACTTC. It codes for CASSTPPGTGGNYEQYF.

V is TRBV4-1 and J is TRBJ1-1; a possible D gene is TRBD1 (5 bases). Germline CDR1 MGHRA, CDR2 YSYEKL. V was trimmed by 1 base and J by 0 bases, leaving 12 bases between them. CDR3 length equals 16 residues. The CDR3 nucleotides are TGCGCCAGCAGCCAAGGTTACAGGTCAATGAACACTGAAGCTTTCTTT. It is translated as CASSQGYRSMNTEAFF.

With regard to this clonotype: A much larger clone lies a single base off, so this may be a read error. The gene calls are TRBV6-2 or TRBV6-3 and TRBJ1-2; TRBD1 matches 7 bases. CDR3 length: 14 amino acids. V gave up 6 bases and J gave up 2 bases; unmatched junction bases: 6. Germline V gene lookup returns CDR1 MNHEY and CDR2 SVGEGT. This chain's CDR3 is CASRRDRKNYGYTF. CDR3 in DNA: TGTGCCAGCAGGCGGGACAGAAAGAACTATGGCTACACCTTC.

Only a few counts were recorded for this clonotype. The chain recombines TRBV18 with TRBJ2-1; D is possibly TRBD1 (6 bases). Germline values: CDR1 KGHSH, CDR2 LQKENI. V lost 2 bases and J 5 bases, leaving 10 bases between the germline ends. The CDR3 runs to 14 residues. The CDR3 DNA sequence: TGTGCCAGCTCACCAAGAGGACAGAACAATGAGCAGTTCTTC. Its translation: CASSPRGQNNEQFF.